One sample yielded the 23 T cell receptor beta chains listed below, sequenced in a study of blood T cell repertoires in COVID-19. Profiling relied on immunoSEQ multiplex PCR, and the TCRdb table lists in-frame clones only, not all of them. Seen here are approximately 290,000 clones, approximately 90% observed once, and the top ten hold roughly 2.3%. The specimen was peripheral blood. These receptors were obtained from a woman aged 25 to 39 with COVID-19, enrolled during active disease.

This clone appeared a few times. V is TRBV2 and J is TRBJ2-3; 9 bases match TRBD2. The V gene end was trimmed by 2 bases and the J gene end by 6 bases; junction bases not matched to a gene: 9. Germline V gives CDR1 SNHLY, CDR2 FYNNEI. The CDR3 totals 16 residues. CDR3 DNA sequence: TGTGCCAGCAGTGAAAAGGTCCTAGCGGGGCTGGATACGCAGTATTTT. Amino acid sequence: CASSEKVLAGLDTQYF.

The chain employs TRBV6-1 and TRBJ2-5; D may be TRBD2 (6 bases). The CDR3 spans 16 residues. Trimming shortened V by 0 bases and J by 4 bases, and 15 bases separated the two germline ends. Germline V gene lookup returns CDR1 MNHNS and CDR2 SASEGT. The DNA of the CDR3 is TGTGCCAGCAGTGAAGCGGTGGCTAGGGGAGGAGAGACCCAGTACTTC. Amino acids: CASSEAVARGGETQYF.

The chain is built from TRBV14 and TRBJ2-1; 12 bases are a match to TRBD2. This CDR3 is built from 15 residues. V shed 4 bases, J shed 9 bases, and the junction held 7 bases outside the gene matches. Germline CDR1 is SGHDN and CDR2 is FVKESK. The CDR3 sequence: CASSLRTSGAAEQFF. DNA for the CDR3: TGTGCCAGCAGCCTGAGGACTAGCGGGGCCGCTGAGCAGTTCTTC.

The CDR3 sequence is CATGDTRNVLTF. The DNA of the CDR3 is TGTGCCACCGGGGACACCCGCAACGTCCTGACTTTC. V gene TRBV15 combines with J gene TRBJ2-6, with D perhaps matching TRBD1 (6 bases). The germline V gene encodes CDR1 LNHNV and CDR2 YYDKDF (reference sequence). This CDR3 contains 12 residues. Trimming pared 8 bases from V and 9 bases from J, leaving 11 bases between.

This clone was seen a handful of times. The rearrangement joins TRBV19 to TRBJ1-1, with no clear D. Germline V gives CDR1 LNHDA, CDR2 SQIVND (reference sequence). The CDR3 is 14 amino acids. V was clipped by 5 bases and J by 6 bases, with 16 bases between them. Here the CDR3 DNA reads TGTGCCAGTAGTTACGACAATTTGATGGCTGAAGCTTTCTTT. It encodes CASSYDNLMAEAFF.

The chain links TRBV6-1 to TRBJ1-5; maybe TRBD1 (5 bases). The germline gives CDR1 MNHNS, CDR2 SASEGT. Trimming took off 3 bases at V and 2 bases at J, with 23 bases between the two ends. This CDR3 is built from 19 residues. CDR3 protein: CASSDSRVGGVHGNQPQHF. CDR3 nucleotide sequence: TGTGCCAGCAGTGATTCTAGGGTCGGGGGAGTGCATGGCAATCAGCCCCAGCATTTT.

The chain links TRBV29-1 to TRBJ1-1; maybe TRBD1 (5 bases). The ends were cut back, 3 bases at V and 0 bases at J, with 8 bases in the middle. This CDR3 has 13 amino acids. The germline V gene encodes CDR1 SQVTM and CDR2 ANQGSEA. Here the CDR3 reads CSVDRAVNTEAFF. CDR3 coding DNA: TGCAGCGTTGACAGGGCCGTGAACACTGAAGCTTTCTTT.

The CDR3 reads CSVEPQGNTEAFF. Here the CDR3 DNA reads TGCAGCGTTGAACCCCAGGGGAACACTGAAGCTTTCTTT. The gene calls are TRBV29-1 and TRBJ1-1; D may be TRBD1 (5 bases). Germline loops: CDR1 SQVTM, CDR2 ANQGSEA. Deletions cut 2 bases from V and 1 base from J, with 8 bases between. This CDR3 is built from 13 residues.

The J gene is TRBJ1-5, the V gene TRBV12-3 or TRBV12-4; D perhaps matches TRBD1 (5 bases). Between the trimmed V and J ends, which lost 5 bases and 6 bases, there was a span of 11 bases. The CDR3 runs 13 residues. The CDR3 region has the DNA TGTGCCAGCAGTGACCAGGGAGGTCAGCCCCAGCATTTT. It is translated as CASSDQGGQPQHF.

The V call is TRBV7-6, the J call TRBJ1-2; no firm D call. This CDR3 is built from 15 residues. Trimming shortened V by 4 bases and J by 1 base, and 13 bases separated the two germline ends. Germline V CDR1 and CDR2: SGHVS, FNYEAQ. The CDR3 loop is CASSSDGGRNYGYTF. The CDR3 DNA sequence: TGTGCCAGCAGCTCGGACGGAGGACGTAACTATGGCTACACCTTC.

This clone was found once. This chain connects TRBV11-2 to TRBJ1-4; D is perhaps TRBD1 (5 bases). The CDR3 covers 12 residues. The V and J ends lost 1 base and 10 bases respectively, with 7 bases between them. Germline V CDR1 and CDR2: SGHAT, FQNNGV. The chain's CDR3 is CASSLGGGKLFF. The DNA for the CDR3 is TGTGCCAGCAGCTTAGGGGGGGGAAAACTGTTTTTT. Full variable domain (outside the CDR3, taken from reference TRBV11-2 and TRBJ1-4): EAGVAQSPRYKIIEKRQSVAFWCNPISGHATLYWYQQILGQGPKLLIQFQNNGVVDDSQLPKDRFSAERLKGVDSTLKIQPAKLEDSAVYLCASSLGGGKLFFGSGTQLSVL.

V is TRBV14 and J is TRBJ1-1; TRBD1 aligns across 8 bases. With V trimmed by 5 bases and J by 5 bases, 13 bases remained unmatched. This CDR3 is built from 16 residues. From germline, CDR1 is SGHDN and CDR2 FVKESK. The CDR3 reads CASSATGGFLVTEAFF. The CDR3 nucleotides are TGTGCCAGCAGCGCAACAGGGGGGTTCTTGGTTACTGAAGCTTTCTTT.

The genes are TRBV5-3 and TRBJ2-7, with 8 bases identical to TRBD1. TRBV5-3 is an open reading frame whose function is uncertain. This CDR3 is 14 amino acids long. Germline trimming cut 3 bases from V and 4 bases from J; bases unmatched to any gene: 6. CDR3 region: CARSSTGVLYEQYF. The CDR3 DNA sequence: TGTGCCAGAAGCTCGACAGGGGTGTTGTACGAGCAGTACTTC.

This clone was seen a single time. The genes are TRBV30 and TRBJ1-4; 8 bases match TRBD1. The CDR3 loop spans 16 amino acids. From germline, CDR1 is GTSNPN and CDR2 SVGIG (reference sequence). J gave up 4 bases and V 2 bases, and 9 bases lay outside the gene matches. CDR3 in DNA: TGTGCCTGGAGTAGCTCGGGCGACAGGGGTAATGAAAAACTGTTTTTT. Amino acids: CAWSSSGDRGNEKLFF. The entire variable domain, with the rest obtained from reference TRBV30 and TRBJ1-4, is as follows: SQTIHQWPATLVQPVGSPLSLECTVEGTSNPNLYWYRQAAGRGLQLLFYSVGIGQISSEVPQNLSASRPQDRQFILSSKKLLLSDSGFYLCAWSSSGDRGNEKLFFGSGTQLSVL.

The V gene is TRBV19, the J gene TRBJ1-1; D might be TRBD1 (6 bases). The CDR3 runs 14 residues. The V end lost 3 bases, the J end lost 1 base, and 9 bases lay between the germline ends. CDR1 and CDR2 from the germline V gene are LNHDA and SQIVND (reference sequence). The CDR3 coding sequence is TGTGCCAGTAGTATCGGACAGTCGAACACTGAAGCTTTCTTT. This encodes CASSIGQSNTEAFF.

The V and J genes are TRBV12-3 or TRBV12-4 and TRBJ2-7; D not resolved. Trimming cost V 4 bases and J 2 bases, with 9 bases left between them. CDR3 length: 13 amino acids. CDR3: CASSSGSTYEQYF. CDR3 bases: TGTGCCAGCAGTTCCGGGTCGACCTACGAGCAGTACTTC.

The genes are TRBV5-6 and TRBJ2-1, with 7 bases aligning to TRBD2. The CDR3 contains 15 residues. With 6 bases clipped from V and 0 bases from J, the junction kept 6 bases outside the gene matches. Germline-derived CDR1 and CDR2 are SGHDT and YYEEEE. The DNA for the CDR3 is TGTGCCAGCATTAGCGGGCCTGGCTCCTACAATGAGCAGTTCTTC. It is translated as CASISGPGSYNEQFF.

Here the CDR3 reads CASSFGRGAYEQYF. DNA of the CDR3: TGTGCCAGCAGTTTTGGCAGGGGAGCCTACGAGCAGTACTTC. The rearrangement uses TRBV27 and TRBJ2-7, with D tentatively TRBD1 (6 bases). Trimming took off 3 bases at V and 2 bases at J, with 11 bases between the two ends. Germline V gives CDR1 MNHEY, CDR2 SMNVEV (reference sequence). CDR3 size: 14 residues.

The genes are TRBV7-2 and TRBJ1-6; TRBD1 agrees at 7 bases. CDR1 and CDR2 (germline): SGHTA, FQGNSA. J lost 7 bases, V lost 6 bases, and 9 bases had no gene match. The CDR3 is 15 residues long. DNA of the CDR3: TGTGCCAGCAGATCAACCCGGGACAGAAATTCACCCCTCCACTTT. Translating it yields CASRSTRDRNSPLHF.

The rearrangement uses TRBV11-2 and TRBJ1-1; TRBD1 matches at 9 bases. Germline-derived CDR1 and CDR2 are SGHAT and FQNNGV. With 3 bases clipped from V and 10 bases from J, the junction kept 15 bases outside the gene matches. This CDR3 is built from 16 residues. The CDR3 DNA reads as TGTGCCAGCAGCTTCCGGGACAGGGACCCCTCCGAAGGAGCTTTCTTT. Translating it yields CASSFRDRDPSEGAFF.

The chain combines TRBV7-6 with TRBJ2-7; the match to TRBD2 covers 15 bases. This CDR3 has 15 amino acids. V lost 1 base, J lost 13 bases, and 8 bases stayed unmatched. CDR1 is SGHVS and CDR2 is FNYEAQ in the germline V gene. The CDR3 region has the DNA TGTGCCAGCAGCTTAGATGCGGGACTAGCGGGAGGTTCCTACTTC. It is translated as CASSLDAGLAGGSYF.

Only one count was recorded for this clone. The chain uses TRBV5-1 and TRBJ1-6; 7 positions agree with TRBD1. After removal of 0 bases from V and 7 bases from J, the junction contained 7 bases not matched to a gene. Germline V gene sequence: CDR1 SGHRS, CDR2 YFSETQ. The length of the CDR3 is 16 residues. This CDR3 is CASSLATGTANSPLHF. The CDR3 DNA reads as TGCGCCAGCAGCTTGGCCACCGGGACAGCCAATTCACCCCTCCACTTT. The full variable domain, its missing parts supplied by reference TRBV5-1 and TRBJ1-6, is KAGVTQTPRYLIKTRGQQVTLSCSPISGHRSVSWYQQTPGQGLQFLFEYFSETQRNKGNFPGRFSGRQFSNSRSEMNVSTLELGDSALYLCASSLATGTANSPLHFGNGTRLTVT.

This sequence joins TRBV4-1 and TRBJ2-7; 7 positions match TRBD2. Per the germline V gene, CDR1 is MGHRA and CDR2 is YSYEKL. V trimming: 2 bases; J trimming: 6 bases; junction bases outside the gene matches: 7. The CDR3 extends over 14 amino acids. Here the CDR3 DNA reads TGCGCCAGCAGCCAATCCCCGGGAGGTCGCGAGCAGTACTTC. Translating it yields CASSQSPGGREQYF.